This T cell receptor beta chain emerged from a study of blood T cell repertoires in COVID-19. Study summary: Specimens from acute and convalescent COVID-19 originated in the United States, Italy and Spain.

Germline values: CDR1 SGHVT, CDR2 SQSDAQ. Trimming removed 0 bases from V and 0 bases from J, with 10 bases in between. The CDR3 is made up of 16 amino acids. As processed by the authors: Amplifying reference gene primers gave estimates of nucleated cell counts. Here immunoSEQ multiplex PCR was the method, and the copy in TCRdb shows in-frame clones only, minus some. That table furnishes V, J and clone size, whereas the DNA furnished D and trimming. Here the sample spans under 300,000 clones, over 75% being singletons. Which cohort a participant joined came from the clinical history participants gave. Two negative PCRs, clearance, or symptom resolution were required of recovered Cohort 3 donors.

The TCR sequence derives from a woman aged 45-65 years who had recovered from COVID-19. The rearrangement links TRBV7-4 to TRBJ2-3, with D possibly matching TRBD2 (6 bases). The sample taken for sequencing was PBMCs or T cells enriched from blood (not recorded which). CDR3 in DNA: TGTGCCAGCAGCTTAGCTCCGGAGGGGAGCACAGATACGCAGTATTTT. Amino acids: CASSLAPEGSTDTQYF.